This T cell receptor (beta chain) appears in the sequencing data of a study of blood T cell repertoires in COVID-19 (dated by TCRdb to the early 2020s). Study-wide context: The collaborator samples originated in the United States, Italy and Spain and spanned the acute and convalescent phases of COVID-19. Samples came from the ongoing ImmuneRACE study (first 160 participants) plus 1,254 subjects from 6 global collaborators. Sample metadata almost always included a de-identified subject ID, COVID-19 status, age in years and sex. The material from the prospective study consisted of cDNA or gDNA derived from T cells, B-cell-depleted T cells, or PBMCs. The repertoires were released in a freely available public database meant as a resource for research on the immune response to SARS-CoV-2. Where available, HLA class I and class II types were taken from metadata supplied by the sample provider and were not determined by assay-based typing. Subjects who had been exposed to COVID-19, were actively infected with it, or had recovered from it provided the deeply sampled blood TCRbeta repertoires that made up the dataset.

At one collaborating source in Seattle, patients were enrolled during active infection and were followed longitudinally through the course of disease. Collaborating institutions collected whole blood in K2EDTA tubes following their own protocols. For TCRbeta analysis, collaborators shipped samples in one of three forms: frozen whole blood, isolated PBMCs, or DNA extracted from either of those sample types. Concerning this clone itself: Its antigen target is currently unknown. The input lacks base qualities; no much larger clone sits a single base away.

V lost 4 bases and J lost 4 bases, and the count of bases not matched to a germline gene is 19. The germline V gene yields MGHRA for CDR1 and YSYEKL for CDR2. The CDR3 goes from the cysteine to the phenylalanine over 20 residues. The sequence is cut down to CDR3 DNA, 60 bases in frame from base 1. General conclusions and limits of the study: The quantity of clinical and demographic metadata differed by source and by participant and was supplied without curation.

TCRbeta CDR3 regions were amplified from genomic DNA by means of the immunoSEQ Assay, a bias-controlled multiplex PCR. In the original analysis: Within the assay, amplification of reference gene primers was used to estimate how many nucleated cells each sample contained. To quantify the absolute abundance of each unique TCRbeta CDR3 rearrangement, sequence reads were collapsed and filtered. For each sample, productive Simpson clonality was calculated as the square root of Simpson's diversity index across productive rearrangements. TCRdb obtained this table from immuneACCESS and retained in-frame rearrangements with V and J assigned. These tables miss some clones; where compared with another copy, unresolved V genes account for less than half of the shortfall, and the remainder is unexplained. V and J calls and clone size are given by that table; D and trimming were obtained from the DNA. The sample table holds around 280,000 clones, of which 88% were seen once. In total, the top ten clones hold about 11% of the sample.

Sequencing was carried out using peripheral blood. This clonotype was sampled from a young woman with COVID-19, enrolled during active disease. The chain is made from TRBV4-1 and TRBJ2-3; TRBD2 lines up with 11 middle nucleotides. The CDR3 protein is CASSRMGLAVATPRADTQYF. DNA sequence: TGCGCCAGCAGCCGTATGGGACTAGCGGTCGCTACCCCACGGGCAGATACGCAGTATTTT.